These 18 T cell receptor beta chains originate from one sample sequenced in a study of Ad26.COV2.S vaccination and SARS-CoV-2 variants. The table came from immunoSEQ multiplex PCR; TCRdb's copy has only in-frame clones and leaves some out. The table records under 400,000 clones, more than 75% of them present only once. Treatment reported: 15 to 20 received Ad26.COV2.S at low or high dose, single or two shots; 5 received placebo; per-sample allocation not given. The study sampled participants on day 63 after the first vaccine or placebo injection. The specimen was peripheral blood, collected in a trial of Ad26.COV2.S vaccine versus placebo. These receptors came from a person aged 18-65 years who received the Ad26.COV2.S COVID-19 vaccine or a placebo.

This clone was counted ten times or more. This rearrangement joins TRBV27 to TRBJ2-3; tentative D call: TRBD2 (6 bases). V lost 6 bases, J lost 2 bases, and 21 bases lay in between. Germline-derived CDR1 and CDR2 are MNHEY and SMNVEV (reference sequence). The CDR3 covers 17 residues. The CDR3 bases are TGTGCCAGCAGGCCCACCCCGGGAGCCTTCTACACAGATACGCAGTATTTT. It yields the protein CASRPTPGAFYTDTQYF.

The V gene is TRBV27, the J gene TRBJ2-1; 9 positions match TRBD2. The V gene's germline CDR1 is MNHEY and CDR2 SMNVEV (reference sequence). The CDR3 is 16 residues long. V lost 3 bases to trimming and J lost 5 bases; unmatched junction nucleotides: 8. The CDR3: CASSFRRGGPHNEQFF. CDR3 DNA sequence: TGTGCCAGCAGTTTTAGGCGGGGGGGCCCCCACAATGAGCAGTTCTTC.

V is TRBV19 and J is TRBJ1-1, with TRBD1 as a possible D gene (6 bases). Trimming took off 5 bases at V and 3 bases at J, with 16 bases between the two ends. This CDR3 comprises 15 residues. Germline assignment: CDR1 LNHDA and CDR2 SQIVND (reference sequence). As DNA, the CDR3 is TGTGCCAGTAGTGCGCTGGGGGCTTGGGACACTGAAGCTTTCTTT. This gives the protein CASSALGAWDTEAFF.

The chain has TRBV30 and TRBJ1-3; D is ambiguous. V lost 1 base, J lost 4 bases, and 5 bases lay in between. The CDR3 has 12 amino acids. Germline lookup yields CDR1 GTSNPN and CDR2 SVGIG (reference sequence). DNA for the CDR3: TGTGCCTGGAGTGATAAGGGAAACACCATATATTTT. As protein: CAWSDKGNTIYF.

The rearrangement uses TRBV11-2 and TRBJ1-1; the D gene is possibly TRBD1 (6 bases). The germline V and J ends were trimmed by 5 bases and 11 bases, with 12 bases remaining between them. The CDR3 spans 11 residues. Germline CDR1 reads SGHAT; CDR2 reads FQNNGV. The CDR3 sequence is CASSVGGLAFF. The CDR3 nucleotides are TGTGCCAGCAGCGTTGGGGGGCTGGCTTTCTTT.

The chain is built from TRBV9 and TRBJ2-1; 11 nucleotides agree with TRBD1. V lost 4 bases and J lost 6; bases outside the gene matches: 6. The CDR3 has 15 residues. The germline CDR1 and CDR2 sequences are SGDLS and YYNGEE. The DNA of the CDR3 is TGTGCCAGCAGCCCCGGACAGGGGGCCGGCAATGAGCAGTTCTTC. Amino acid sequence: CASSPGQGAGNEQFF.

This clone occurred a few times. The chain employs TRBV5-8 and TRBJ1-5, with D unclear. The germline V and J ends were trimmed by 5 bases and 0 bases, with 12 bases remaining between them. This CDR3 is 15 amino acids long. Looked up from germline, CDR1 is SGHTS and CDR2 is YDEGEE. CDR3 amino acids: CASSYDLYSNQPQHF. As DNA, the CDR3 is TGTGCCAGCAGTTATGACCTATATAGCAATCAGCCCCAGCATTTT.

The V call is TRBV7-9, the J call TRBJ1-4; D may be TRBD1 (5 bases). Germline lookup yields CDR1 SEHNR and CDR2 FQNEAQ (reference sequence). V gave up 6 bases and J gave up 7 bases, with 21 bases separating them. The CDR3 runs 16 residues. The CDR3 loop reads CASRTAWGLSGEKLFF. The CDR3 DNA reads as TGTGCCAGCAGGACCGCTTGGGGCCTCTCTGGTGAAAAACTGTTTTTT.

V is TRBV9 and J is TRBJ1-4; D is ambiguous. This CDR3 is 15 amino acids long. Germline V gene sequence: CDR1 SGDLS, CDR2 YYNGEE. Between the trimmed V and J ends, which lost 0 bases and 3 bases, there was a span of 9 bases. This chain's CDR3 is CASSVEARSNEKLFF. The CDR3 DNA reads as TGTGCCAGCAGCGTAGAGGCCAGGTCTAATGAAAAACTGTTTTTT.

The V call is TRBV3-1 (or the pseudogene TRBV3-2), the J call TRBJ2-6, with D unclear. CDR3 size: 16 residues. Germline values: CDR1 LGHDT, CDR2 YNNKEL (reference sequence). Trimming left V 3 bases short and J 4 bases short, with 13 bases between. The CDR3 loop is CASSHYTPPGANVLTF. The DNA for the CDR3 is TGTGCCAGCAGCCACTATACCCCCCCCGGGGCCAACGTCCTGACTTTC.

J is TRBJ1-4 and V is TRBV7-2; D is unclear. Trimming stripped 5 bases from V and 7 bases from J, with 17 bases between. The CDR3 consists of 15 residues. The germline CDR1 and CDR2 sequences are SGHTA and FQGNSA. The CDR3 protein is CASSPYSMEGEKLFF. The DNA for the CDR3 is TGTGCCAGCAGCCCCTATTCCATGGAGGGTGAAAAACTGTTTTTT.

The chain has TRBV15 and TRBJ1-6; tentative D call: TRBD1 (5 bases). CDR1 and CDR2 from the germline V gene are LNHNV and YYDKDF (reference sequence). The V end lost 0 bases, the J end lost 7 bases, and 13 bases lay between the germline ends. The length of the CDR3 is 16 residues. CDR3 residues: CATSRDLGGVNSPLHF. CDR3 sequence (DNA): TGTGCCACCAGCAGAGACCTCGGGGGGGTCAATTCACCCCTCCACTTT.

The V and J genes are TRBV5-4 and TRBJ2-5; D is possibly TRBD2 (6 bases). Germline-derived CDR1 and CDR2 are SGHNT and YYREEE (reference sequence). V dropped 10 bases and J dropped 3 bases, with 16 bases sitting between them. The CDR3 runs 13 residues. The CDR3 loop reads CAGGNPPEETQYF. CDR3 nucleotides: TGTGCCGGAGGGAATCCTCCGGAAGAGACCCAGTACTTC.

For this clone: The sample holds other DNA sequences that translate to the same CDR3. The V gene is TRBV4-1, the J gene TRBJ1-1; D perhaps matches TRBD1 (5 bases). From germline, CDR1 is MGHRA and CDR2 YSYEKL. The V end lost 0 bases, the J end lost 0 bases, and 8 bases lay between the germline ends. The CDR3 has 15 residues. This CDR3 reads CASSQEGTMNTEAFF. The CDR3 DNA is TGCGCCAGCAGCCAAGAGGGGACTATGAACACTGAAGCTTTCTTT.

V is TRBV19 and J is TRBJ2-7; D assignment may be TRBD1 or TRBD2 (5 bases each). The CDR3 is 13 residues long. CDR1 and CDR2 from the germline V gene are LNHDA and SQIVND (reference sequence). V gave up 6 bases and J gave up 3 bases, with 12 bases separating them. DNA for the CDR3: TGTGCCAGTAGCGGGGCTAGCCACTACGAGCAGTACTTC. It yields the protein CASSGASHYEQYF.

This chain connects TRBV27 to TRBJ2-1; 9 bases line up with TRBD2. V trimming: 3 bases; J trimming: 9 bases; junction bases outside the gene matches: 9. CDR3 length equals 15 residues. Germline V lookup: CDR1 MNHEY, CDR2 SMNVEV (reference sequence). The CDR3: CASSFPSSGAGEQFF. CDR3 bases: TGTGCCAGCAGTTTCCCCTCTAGCGGGGCAGGTGAGCAGTTCTTC.

This chain links TRBV7-3 with TRBJ2-3, with 11 bases aligning to TRBD2. J was trimmed by 5 bases and V by 3 bases; bases with no gene match: 10. In germline, CDR1 is SGHTA, CDR2 FQGTGA. This CDR3 contains 17 residues. The CDR3 coding sequence is TGTGCCAGCAGCTTCCGAGGGGCTAGCGGGGGGCTAGATACGCAGTATTTT. It is translated as CASSFRGASGGLDTQYF.

This clone was recorded only once. This chain uses TRBV6-5 with TRBJ1-4; maybe TRBD1 (6 bases). The CDR3 covers 12 residues. Trimming shortened V by 6 bases and J by 7 bases, and 9 bases separated the two germline ends. Germline-derived CDR1 and CDR2 are MNHEY and SVGAGI. In nucleotides, the CDR3 is TGTGCCAGCAGCCCAGGGGTTGAAAAACTGTTTTTT. It yields the protein CASSPGVEKLFF.